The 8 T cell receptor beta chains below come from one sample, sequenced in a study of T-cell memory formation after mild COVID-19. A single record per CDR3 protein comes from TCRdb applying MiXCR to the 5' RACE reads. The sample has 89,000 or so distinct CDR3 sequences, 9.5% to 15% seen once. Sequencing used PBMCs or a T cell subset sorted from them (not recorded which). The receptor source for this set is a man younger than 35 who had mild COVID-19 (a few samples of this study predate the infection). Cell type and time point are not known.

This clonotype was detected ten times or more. This chain's CDR3 is CASRPINTEAFF. Written as DNA, the CDR3 is TGTGCCAGCAGACCCATAAACACTGAAGCTTTCTTT. The gene calls are TRBV28 and TRBJ1-1; D call uncertain. CDR1 and CDR2 (germline): MDHEN, SYDVKM. Trimming pared 6 bases from V and 2 bases from J, leaving 7 bases between. The CDR3 loop spans 12 amino acids.

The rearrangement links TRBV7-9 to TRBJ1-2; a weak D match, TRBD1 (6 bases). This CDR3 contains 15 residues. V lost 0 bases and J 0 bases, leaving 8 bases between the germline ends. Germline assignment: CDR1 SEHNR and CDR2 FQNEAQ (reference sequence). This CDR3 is CASSLAGATNYGYTF. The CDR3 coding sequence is TGTGCCAGCAGCTTAGCGGGGGCGACTAACTATGGCTACACCTTC.

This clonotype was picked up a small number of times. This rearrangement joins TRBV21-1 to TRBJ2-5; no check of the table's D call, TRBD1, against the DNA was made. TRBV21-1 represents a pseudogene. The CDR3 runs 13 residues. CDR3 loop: CASTPGSQETQYF. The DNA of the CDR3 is TGTGCCAGCACCCCTGGCAGCCAAGAGACCCAGTACTTC.

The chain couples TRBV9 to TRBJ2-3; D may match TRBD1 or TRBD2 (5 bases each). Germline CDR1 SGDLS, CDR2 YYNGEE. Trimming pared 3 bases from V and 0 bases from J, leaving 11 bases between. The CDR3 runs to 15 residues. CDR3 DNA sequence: TGTGCCAGCAGCGGATTGGGGGATAGCACAGATACGCAGTATTTT. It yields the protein CASSGLGDSTDTQYF.

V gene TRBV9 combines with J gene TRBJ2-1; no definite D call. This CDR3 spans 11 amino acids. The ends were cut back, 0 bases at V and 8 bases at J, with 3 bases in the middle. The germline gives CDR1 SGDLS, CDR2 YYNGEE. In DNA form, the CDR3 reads TGTGCCAGCAGCGTAGCAGATGAGCAGTTCTTC. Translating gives CASSVADEQFF.

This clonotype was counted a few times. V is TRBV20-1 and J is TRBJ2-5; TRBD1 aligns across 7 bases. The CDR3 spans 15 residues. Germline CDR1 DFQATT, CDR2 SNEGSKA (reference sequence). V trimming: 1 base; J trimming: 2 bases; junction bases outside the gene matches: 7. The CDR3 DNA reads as TGCAGTGCTAGAGGACAGGGTCTTGGGCAAGAGACCCAGTACTTC. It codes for CSARGQGLGQETQYF.

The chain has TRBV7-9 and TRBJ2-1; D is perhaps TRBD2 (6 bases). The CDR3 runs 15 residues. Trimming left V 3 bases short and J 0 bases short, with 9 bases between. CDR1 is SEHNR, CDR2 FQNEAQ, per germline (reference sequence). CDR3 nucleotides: TGTGCCAGCAGCTTGGCGGGGAGCTCCTACAATGAGCAGTTCTTC. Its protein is CASSLAGSSYNEQFF.

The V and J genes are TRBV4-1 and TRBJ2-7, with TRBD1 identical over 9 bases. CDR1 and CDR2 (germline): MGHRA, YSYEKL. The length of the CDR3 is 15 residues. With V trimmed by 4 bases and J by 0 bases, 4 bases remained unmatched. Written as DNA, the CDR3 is TGCGCCAGCAGCCGAGGACAGGGGAGCTCCTACGAGCAGTACTTC. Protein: CASSRGQGSSYEQYF.